Below, 18 T cell receptor beta chains from the same sample are listed, as sequenced in a study of cytomegalovirus exposure and HLA in healthy donors. PCR used 60 Vbeta primers and 13 Jbeta primers. Generated by immunoSEQ multiplex PCR, the TCRdb table keeps only in-frame clones and is missing some. The sample includes 120,000 to 150,000 clones, about 64% seen only once; the top ten take about 4.5%. Material: PBMCs. The source of these receptors is a man aged 60 to 69 in good health and CMV-seronegative.

This clone was seen a handful of times. This chain uses TRBV27 with TRBJ1-5, with TRBD1 as a possible D gene (5 bases). CDR1 is MNHEY, CDR2 SMNVEV, per germline (reference sequence). Between the trimmed V and J ends, which lost 6 bases and 0 bases, there was a span of 15 bases. The CDR3 spans 16 residues. The CDR3 nucleotides are TGTGCCAGCAGCAAGGACGGGGGAAATAGCAATCAGCCCCAGCATTTT. Its protein is CASSKDGGNSNQPQHF.

The chain carries TRBV1 and TRBJ2-3; whether TRBD2, the table's D call, matches the DNA was not checked. TRBV1 is assigned pseudogene status. The CDR3 totals 16 residues. CDR3 amino acids: CTSSPTRKRDTDTQYF. The CDR3, as DNA: TGCACCAGCAGCCCCACTAGGAAGCGGGACACAGATACGCAGTATTTT.

The chain combines TRBV2 with TRBJ2-5; D is unclear. CDR3 length equals 11 residues. CDR1 and CDR2 from the germline V gene are SNHLY and FYNNEI. The V end was cut by 5 bases, the J end by 2 bases, with 3 bases between. The CDR3 spells CASSLQETQYF. For the CDR3, the DNA is TGTGCCAGCAGTCTTCAAGAGACCCAGTACTTC.

The rearrangement uses TRBV6-5 and TRBJ2-7; D gene ambiguous. Deletions cut 2 bases from V and 2 bases from J, with 7 bases between. This CDR3 contains 13 residues. The germline V gene encodes CDR1 MNHEY and CDR2 SVGAGI. The CDR3, as DNA: TGTGCCAGCAGTTACGAGGATCCCTACGAGCAGTACTTC. Its protein is CASSYEDPYEQYF.

V usage is TRBV5-1 and J usage is TRBJ2-7, with D tentatively TRBD2 (6 bases). The V end was cut by 4 bases, the J end by 0 bases, with 11 bases between. This CDR3 comprises 14 residues. Germline CDR1 is SGHRS and CDR2 is YFSETQ. This CDR3 reads CASSGDGSSYEQYF. CDR3 DNA sequence: TGCGCCAGCAGCGGGGACGGGAGCTCCTACGAGCAGTACTTC.

The gene calls are TRBV18 and TRBJ2-7; 8 bases are a match to TRBD2. The CDR3 covers 15 residues. The V gene's germline CDR1 is KGHSH and CDR2 LQKENI. V was pared by 6 bases and J by 4 bases, with 11 bases of the junction left unmatched. CDR3 DNA: TGTGCCAGCTCCCGACCGGGACTAGGAATTTACGAGCAGTACTTC. Its protein product is CASSRPGLGIYEQYF.

This chain joins TRBV19 and TRBJ2-7; 8 nucleotides align to TRBD2. CDR3 length equals 15 residues. Losses at the gene ends were 3 bases for V and 1 base for J; bases not matched to a gene: 5. Looked up from germline, CDR1 is LNHDA and CDR2 is SQIVND (reference sequence). The CDR3 here is CASSIISGDSYEQYF. CDR3 bases: TGTGCCAGTAGTATCATTAGCGGGGATTCCTACGAGCAGTACTTC.

V usage is TRBV10-2 and J usage is TRBJ1-5, with TRBD1 as a possible D gene (6 bases). This CDR3 region has 15 residues. Germline V gene lookup returns CDR1 WSHSY and CDR2 SAAADI. V lost 6 bases, J lost 4 bases, and 16 bases lay in between. The CDR3 coding sequence is TGCGCCAGCAGCCGCCAGGGACATTCAAATCAGCCCCAGCATTTT. This translates into CASSRQGHSNQPQHF.

Concerning this clone: Other DNA sequences in this sample translate to the same CDR3. V is TRBV2 and J is TRBJ1-5, with unresolved D. The CDR3 has 14 residues. Germline CDR1 and CDR2: SNHLY and FYNNEI. Trimming took off 0 bases at V and 2 bases at J, with 5 bases between the two ends. This CDR3 reads CASSEARGNQPQHF. The CDR3 DNA reads TGTGCCAGCAGTGAAGCTCGCGGCAATCAGCCCCAGCATTTT.

The chain joins TRBV11-2 to TRBJ1-2; 7 bases fit TRBD1. The CDR3 contains 15 residues. After removal of 1 base from V and 8 bases from J, the junction contained 10 bases not matched to a gene. Germline CDR1 reads SGHAT; CDR2 reads FQNNGV. The CDR3 protein is CASSLARQGGRGYTF. Here the CDR3 DNA reads TGTGCCAGCAGCTTAGCGAGACAGGGAGGAAGAGGCTACACCTTC.

The chain carries TRBV29-1 and TRBJ1-4, with D tentatively TRBD1 (5 bases). Deletions cut 1 base from V and 8 bases from J, with 14 bases between. This CDR3 region has 14 residues. CDR1 and CDR2 (germline): SQVTM, ANQGSEA. The CDR3 reads CSVEAPGLREKLFF. The CDR3 bases are TGCAGCGTTGAAGCACCAGGGCTAAGAGAAAAACTGTTTTTT.

This clone has a handful of counts. V gene TRBV6-5 combines with J gene TRBJ1-3; D gene unclear. Germline V CDR1 and CDR2: MNHEY, SVGAGI. The CDR3 is made up of 15 amino acids. V was clipped by 2 bases and J by 0 bases, with 8 bases between them. As DNA, the CDR3 is TGTGCCAGCAGTTACGCTGGGAGCTCTGGAAACACCATATATTTT. Translated: CASSYAGSSGNTIYF.

The CDR3 coding sequence is TGTGCCAGCATATTAGGGAACAGGGAGTACGAGCAGTACTTC. Translation gives CASILGNREYEQYF. This chain links TRBV2 with TRBJ2-7; D might be TRBD1 (6 bases). The germline CDR1 and CDR2 sequences are SNHLY and FYNNEI. The CDR3 totals 14 residues. V shed 7 bases and J shed 4 bases, with 17 bases lying between them.

The V gene is TRBV6-6, the J gene TRBJ2-1; the D is unclear. CDR1 MNHNY and CDR2 SVGAGI come from the germline V gene (reference sequence). The CDR3 length is 11 residues. With 5 bases removed from V and 10 bases from J, the gap between germline ends came to 9 bases. The CDR3 bases are TGTGCCAGCAGTCCCGTCTTGGAGCAGTTCTTC. Translating it yields CASSPVLEQFF.

This clone was seen a few times. The chain recombines TRBV4-2 with TRBJ2-1, with a possible D match to TRBD2 (6 bases). The V gene lost 0 bases and the J gene lost 4 bases, with 19 bases spanning the gap. Germline loops: CDR1 LGHNA, CDR2 YNFKEQ. There are 18 residues in the CDR3. CDR3 nucleotide sequence: TGTGCCAGCAGCCAAGATCCCCTATTAGCGGACACATACAATGAGCAGTTCTTC. Its translation is CASSQDPLLADTYNEQFF.

The chain is built from TRBV6-5 and TRBJ1-1; TRBD1 matches at 8 bases. V shed 1 base, J shed 4 bases, and the junction held 8 bases outside the gene matches. CDR1 and CDR2 from the germline V gene are MNHEY and SVGAGI. The CDR3 spans 16 residues. CDR3 sequence: CASSYFSGGAGTEAFF. The CDR3 bases are TGTGCCAGCAGTTACTTTTCAGGGGGCGCGGGCACTGAAGCTTTCTTT.

The V gene is TRBV6-1, the J gene TRBJ1-2; D is ambiguous. Germline V gene sequence: CDR1 MNHNS, CDR2 SASEGT. The V and J ends lost 3 bases and 4 bases respectively, with 12 bases between them. The CDR3 is 14 amino acids. The CDR3 spells CASSDYGESYGYTF. The CDR3 bases are TGTGCCAGCAGTGATTACGGGGAGTCCTATGGCTACACCTTC.

V and J are TRBV28 and TRBJ2-6; D is uncertain. Trimming pared 8 bases from V and 1 base from J, leaving 3 bases between. The CDR3 extends over 12 amino acids. CDR1 and CDR2 (germline): MDHEN, SYDVKM. The CDR3 sequence is CASLSGANVLTF. The CDR3 coding sequence is TGTGCCAGCCTATCTGGGGCCAACGTCCTGACTTTC.